This T cell receptor (beta chain) derives from a study of T cell responses to AZD1222 COVID-19 vaccine. Generated by immunoSEQ multiplex PCR, the TCRdb table keeps only in-frame clones and is missing some. The sample carries some 140,000 clones, over 85% recorded once. The clonotype was recovered from an adult who received the AZD1222 COVID-19 vaccine. The sample consisted of peripheral blood, taken 28 days after the second AZD1222 dose.

The CDR3 here is CASSQVLQGGEKLFF. CDR3 in DNA: TGCGCCAGCAGCCAAGTATTACAGGGAGGGGAAAAACTGTTTTTT. V and J are TRBV4-3 and TRBJ1-4, with D maybe TRBD1 (6 bases). CDR3 length: 15 amino acids. V lost 1 base and J 8 bases, leaving 14 bases between the germline ends. The germline V gene has CDR1 LGHNA and CDR2 YSLEER.